Below are 21 T cell receptor beta chains sequenced from a single sample in a study of blood T cell repertoires in COVID-19. The table came from immunoSEQ multiplex PCR; TCRdb's copy has only in-frame clones and leaves some out. Here the sample spans approximately 100,000 clones, 70% to 90% being singletons. Input material: peripheral blood. These receptors originate from a woman aged 60-75 years with acute or convalescent COVID-19.

This clone was observed a single time. The chain has TRBV4-1 and TRBJ2-3; 10 positions agree with TRBD1. After removal of 6 bases from V and 4 bases from J, the junction contained 10 bases not matched to a gene. The CDR3 is 16 residues long. Germline V gene lookup returns CDR1 MGHRA and CDR2 YSYEKL. In DNA form, the CDR3 reads TGCGCCAGCAGTCTCGGGACAGGGGATGTTGCAGATACGCAGTATTTT. It translates to CASSLGTGDVADTQYF.

The chain uses TRBV6-5 and TRBJ1-1; D ambiguous. Per the germline V gene, CDR1 is MNHEY and CDR2 is SVGAGI. The CDR3 is 14 residues long. V was clipped by 2 bases and J by 0 bases, with 7 bases between them. CDR3 protein: CASSYQRLNTEAFF. The CDR3 nucleotides read TGTGCCAGCAGTTACCAGCGACTGAACACTGAAGCTTTCTTT.

This chain uses TRBV28 with TRBJ2-2; weak D call: TRBD2 (6 bases). Trimming cost V 6 bases and J 4 bases, with 12 bases left between them. From germline, CDR1 is MDHEN and CDR2 SYDVKM. The CDR3 totals 14 residues. The DNA of the CDR3 is TGTGCCAGCAGACTCCGGGGGTTCACCGGGGAGCTGTTTTTT. Encoded protein: CASRLRGFTGELFF.

This chain joins TRBV7-2 and TRBJ1-5; TRBD1 might be the D (5 bases). CDR1 is SGHTA, CDR2 FQGNSA, per germline. The V end was cut by 5 bases, the J end by 5 bases, with 13 bases between. The CDR3 is 14 amino acids. The CDR3, as DNA: TGTGCCAGCAGCCCCGGGGGAGGGGATCAGCCCCAGCATTTT. It codes for CASSPGGGDQPQHF.

V gene TRBV19 combines with J gene TRBJ1-5; TRBD1 matches at 10 bases. The length of the CDR3 is 16 residues. Unmatched junction bases numbered 9, after V lost 5 bases and J lost 5 bases. Germline V gene data show CDR1 as LNHDA and CDR2 as SQIVND (reference sequence). DNA for the CDR3: TGTGCCAGTAGTTCCCACGCCGGGACAGGGGATCAGCCCCAGCATTTT. Translation gives CASSSHAGTGDQPQHF.

J is TRBJ2-1 and V is TRBV5-4, with D hard to call. Trimming removed 4 bases at V and 0 bases at J, with 11 bases between. The germline gives CDR1 SGHNT, CDR2 YYREEE (reference sequence). CDR3 size: 15 residues. The CDR3 reads CASSISPGSYNEQFF. The CDR3 bases are TGTGCCAGCAGCATCAGCCCGGGCTCCTACAATGAGCAGTTCTTC.

This clone came up once. The CDR3 nucleotides read TGTGCCAGTAGTACGGGACAGAGTAACACCGGGGAGCTGTTTTTT. This gives the protein CASSTGQSNTGELFF. The gene calls are TRBV19 and TRBJ2-2; TRBD1 agrees at 7 bases. Germline CDR1 LNHDA, CDR2 SQIVND (reference sequence). V trimming: 4 bases; J trimming: 2 bases; junction bases outside the gene matches: 4. The CDR3 has 15 amino acids.

V is TRBV5-1 and J is TRBJ2-7; a weak D match, TRBD2 (5 bases). CDR3 size: 13 residues. V was clipped by 3 bases and J by 6 bases, with 13 bases between them. The germline CDR1 and CDR2 sequences are SGHRS and YFSETQ. The CDR3 sequence: CASSSGVTGEQYF. The CDR3 DNA reads as TGCGCCAGCAGCTCCGGGGTCACCGGCGAGCAGTACTTC.

This clone was seen only once. The genes are TRBV30 and TRBJ2-1; 7 bases fit TRBD1. Per the germline V gene, CDR1 is GTSNPN and CDR2 is SVGIG (reference sequence). Losses at the gene ends were 5 bases for V and 8 bases for J; bases not matched to a gene: 6. The CDR3 contains 12 residues. In DNA form, the CDR3 reads TGTGCCTGGGGACGCACAGGGGATGAGCAGTTCTTC. This encodes CAWGRTGDEQFF.

This clone was seen just once. This chain links TRBV10-3 with TRBJ2-2; 7 bases match TRBD2. Germline V lookup: CDR1 ENHRY, CDR2 SYGVKD. Germline trimming cut 6 bases from V and 3 bases from J; bases unmatched to any gene: 10. CDR3 length: 16 amino acids. The CDR3 region is CAIRLGGSAYTGELFF. The CDR3 coding sequence is TGTGCCATCAGGCTGGGGGGGAGCGCGTACACCGGGGAGCTGTTTTTT.

This clone was counted once. The genes are TRBV5-1 and TRBJ1-1, with a weak D call TRBD1 (5 bases). CDR1 SGHRS and CDR2 YFSETQ come from the germline V gene. V was pared by 3 bases and J by 3 bases, with 15 bases between. CDR3 length: 15 residues. The CDR3 sequence: CASSSGRGQDTEAFF. The CDR3 DNA sequence: TGCGCCAGCAGCTCGGGTAGGGGCCAGGACACTGAAGCTTTCTTT.

The V call is TRBV19, the J call TRBJ2-1; D is undetermined. This CDR3 contains 11 residues. The ends were cut back, 7 bases at V and 3 bases at J, with 4 bases in the middle. Germline V gene data show CDR1 as LNHDA and CDR2 as SQIVND (reference sequence). The CDR3 bases are TGTGCCAGTACCAGCTACAATGAGCAGTTCTTC. Protein: CASTSYNEQFF. The full variable domain, its missing parts supplied by reference TRBV19 and TRBJ2-1, is DGGITQSPKYLFRKEGQNVTLSCEQNLNHDAMYWYRQDPGQGLRLIYYSQIVNDFQKGDIAEGYSVSREKKESFPLTVTSAQKNPTAFYLCASTSYNEQFFGPGTRLTVL.

This chain links TRBV6-5 with TRBJ1-6; tentative D call: TRBD1 (6 bases). Trimming stripped 6 bases from V and 9 bases from J, with 15 bases between. Germline V CDR1 and CDR2: MNHEY, SVGAGI. The CDR3 is 14 amino acids. The CDR3 DNA sequence: TGTGCCAGCAGCCAGGGGTCCCGGGGTTCACCCCTCCACTTT. This sequence encodes CASSQGSRGSPLHF.

This clone was recorded once. V gene TRBV18 combines with J gene TRBJ2-5; D is unresolved. Germline CDR1 and CDR2: KGHSH and LQKENI. V shed 3 bases and J shed 2 bases, with 13 bases lying between them. CDR3 length: 15 amino acids. CDR3 residues: CASSPPRPAQETQYF. The CDR3 DNA reads as TGTGCCAGCTCACCTCCCAGGCCGGCGCAAGAGACCCAGTACTTC.

The rearrangement joins TRBV19 to TRBJ2-1; D is possibly TRBD2 (5 bases). The CDR3 runs 13 residues. The germline gives CDR1 LNHDA, CDR2 SQIVND (reference sequence). V was cut by 2 bases and J by 9 bases, with 11 bases left in between. CDR3 residues: CASSIFRDGEQFF. CDR3 bases: TGTGCCAGTAGTATATTCCGGGATGGTGAGCAGTTCTTC.

The chain links TRBV2 to TRBJ1-5, with a possible D match to TRBD1 (5 bases). The CDR3 has 13 amino acids. Trimming took off 5 bases at V and 4 bases at J, with 9 bases between the two ends. Germline-derived CDR1 and CDR2 are SNHLY and FYNNEI. CDR3 nucleotide sequence: TGTGCCAGCAGTCTTTCAGGGAATCAGCCCCAGCATTTT. Translating gives CASSLSGNQPQHF. Looking up the rest from reference TRBV2 and TRBJ1-5 gives the full variable domain: EPEVTQTPSHQVTQMGQEVILRCVPISNHLYFYWYRQILGQKVEFLVSFYNNEISEKSEIFDDQFSVERPDGSNFTLKIRSTKLEDSAMYFCASSLSGNQPQHFGDGTRLSIL.

Worth noting for this clone: A much larger clone lies a single base off, so this may be a read error. This specimen includes other DNA sequences encoding the same CDR3. The V call is TRBV9, the J call TRBJ2-2; the D is unclear. CDR1 SGDLS and CDR2 YYNGEE come from the germline V gene. The ends were cut back, 0 bases at V and 6 bases at J, with 3 bases in the middle. This CDR3 region has 12 residues. The CDR3: CASSVAAGELFF. Written as DNA, the CDR3 is TGTGCCAGCAGCGTAGCCGCCGGGGAGCTGTTTTTT.

The rearrangement uses TRBV28 and TRBJ1-1; 9 bases are shared with TRBD1. CDR1 MDHEN and CDR2 SYDVKM come from the germline V gene. CDR3 size: 13 residues. V dropped 6 bases and J dropped 9; count of bases not matched to a gene: 8. The CDR3 region has the DNA TGTGCCAGCAGCATACCGGGACAGGGCCAAGCTTTCTTT. As protein: CASSIPGQGQAFF.

V usage is TRBV6-2 or TRBV6-3 and J usage is TRBJ1-2; no firm D call. CDR3 size: 13 residues. The germline gives CDR1 MNHEY, CDR2 SVGEGT. Trimming left V 0 bases short and J 8 bases short, with 10 bases between. The CDR3 spells CASSYSTGRGYTF. CDR3 coding DNA: TGTGCCAGCAGTTACTCGACTGGGAGAGGCTACACCTTC.

This chain uses TRBV28 with TRBJ1-4, with TRBD1 as a possible D gene (6 bases). The CDR3 loop spans 15 amino acids. CDR1 and CDR2 (germline): MDHEN, SYDVKM. V was pared by 6 bases and J by 0 bases, with 11 bases between. The CDR3 loop reads CASSFTGSTNEKLFF. CDR3 DNA sequence: TGTGCCAGCAGCTTCACAGGGTCAACTAATGAAAAACTGTTTTTT.

This rearrangement joins TRBV7-6 to TRBJ2-3; D gene uncertain. The CDR3 spans 12 residues. Germline CDR1 reads SGHVS; CDR2 reads FNYEAQ. Trimming left V 5 bases short and J 6 bases short, with 9 bases between. Here the CDR3 DNA reads TGTGCCAGCAGCCTACTTTACGATACGCAGTATTTT. Translating it yields CASSLLYDTQYF.